These 26 T cell receptor beta chains came from one sample sequenced in a study of T cell changes during pregnancy in multiple sclerosis. Clones were sequenced by immunoSEQ multiplex PCR, and TCRdb holds only the in-frame ones, with some missing. The sample yields roughly 99,000 clones, under 95% seen once. The sample was peripheral blood, taken in the third trimester of pregnancy. The receptors were sampled from a female donor in good health, enrolled as a control in a pregnancy study.

This clone was found once. The chain couples TRBV5-6 to TRBJ1-5; 7 bases are a match to TRBD1. The CDR3 has 15 residues. The germline gives CDR1 SGHDT, CDR2 YYEEEE. V shed 4 bases, J shed 2 bases, and the junction held 6 bases outside the gene matches. CDR3: CASSTYDRGNQPQHF. The DNA for the CDR3 is TGTGCCAGCAGCACGTACGACAGGGGCAATCAGCCCCAGCATTTT.

The chain is built from TRBV6-6 and TRBJ1-2, with TRBD1 matching 8 bases. The length of the CDR3 is 13 residues. Trimming cost V 5 bases and J 4 bases; bases outside gene matches: 3. The germline V gene has CDR1 MNHNY and CDR2 SVGAGI (reference sequence). CDR3: CASSRTGGYGYTF. DNA for the CDR3: TGTGCCAGCAGTAGAACAGGGGGCTATGGCTACACCTTC.

This clone showed up just once. The genes are TRBV4-3 and TRBJ2-7; 7 nucleotides align to TRBD2. The CDR3 length is 18 residues. With V trimmed by 0 bases and J by 2 bases, 13 bases remained unmatched. Germline V gives CDR1 LGHNA, CDR2 YSLEER. The CDR3 nucleotides are TGCGCCAGCAGCCAAGACAGACTAACTAGCGTAGGAACCTACGAGCAGTACTTC. Residues: CASSQDRLTSVGTYEQYF.

The chain joins TRBV6-5 to TRBJ2-2; the D gene is possibly TRBD1 (6 bases). This CDR3 region has 13 residues. V shed 4 bases and J shed 8 bases, with 11 bases lying between them. Germline V CDR1 and CDR2: MNHEY, SVGAGI. In DNA, the CDR3 is TGTGCCAGCAGTTCGAACAGGGCTGGGGAGCTGTTTTTT. Translated, it gives CASSSNRAGELFF.

The chain carries TRBV4-3 and TRBJ2-5, with D hard to call. Germline V CDR1 and CDR2: LGHNA, YSLEER. Trimming shortened V by 4 bases and J by 5 bases, and 11 bases separated the two germline ends. This CDR3 has 13 amino acids. The CDR3 loop reads CASSRATLETQYF. In nucleotides, the CDR3 is TGCGCCAGCAGCCGGGCAACCTTGGAGACCCAGTACTTC.

The chain joins TRBV6-1 to TRBJ1-4; perhaps TRBD1 as D (6 bases). Per germline, CDR1 MNHNS and CDR2 SASEGT. This CDR3 is 15 amino acids long. Trimming pared 8 bases from V and 2 bases from J, leaving 15 bases between. The CDR3 DNA is TGTGCCAGCGCAGCCGGGGGGCTTACTAATGAAAAACTGTTTTTT. It encodes CASAAGGLTNEKLFF.

The rearrangement links TRBV11-3 to TRBJ2-3; TRBD1 matches 9 bases. J was trimmed by 2 bases and V by 4 bases; bases with no gene match: 4. This CDR3 has 15 amino acids. CDR1 SGHNT and CDR2 YENEEA come from the germline V gene. In nucleotides, the CDR3 is TGTGCCAGCAGCTCCGGGACAGGGCCCACAGATACGCAGTATTTT. It translates to CASSSGTGPTDTQYF.

V usage is TRBV19 and J usage is TRBJ1-1, with 7 bases lining up with TRBD1. Trimming at V came to 3 bases and at J to 3 bases, leaving 7 bases not matched to a gene. The CDR3 is made up of 15 amino acids. Germline assignment: CDR1 LNHDA and CDR2 SQIVND (reference sequence). CDR3 in DNA: TGTGCCAGTAGTATTACAGGGGTCTCATACACTGAAGCTTTCTTT. Translated, it gives CASSITGVSYTEAFF. Combining the CDR3 with reference TRBV19 and TRBJ1-1 gives the whole variable domain DGGITQSPKYLFRKEGQNVTLSCEQNLNHDAMYWYRQDPGQGLRLIYYSQIVNDFQKGDIAEGYSVSREKKESFPLTVTSAQKNPTAFYLCASSITGVSYTEAFFGQGTRLTVV.

In its sample, this clone was seen a few times. The chain uses TRBV6-5 and TRBJ1-2; maybe TRBD1 (6 bases). CDR1 is MNHEY and CDR2 is SVGAGI in the germline V gene. Trimming removed 7 bases from V and 9 bases from J, with 18 bases in between. The CDR3 runs to 13 residues. CDR3 in DNA: TGTGCCAGCACAAAAGGGGGACGAGGGAGCTACACCTTC. It yields the protein CASTKGGRGSYTF.

The CDR3 bases are TGTGCCAGCAGCCCGATGGACAGCCTCGAGCAGTACTTC. Protein: CASSPMDSLEQYF. V and J are TRBV7-2 and TRBJ2-7; D may be TRBD1 (6 bases). Germline V gene lookup returns CDR1 SGHTA and CDR2 FQGNSA. The germline V and J ends were trimmed by 5 bases and 6 bases, with 14 bases remaining between them. The CDR3 is 13 residues long.

The chain links TRBV6-6 to TRBJ2-1; TRBD1 matches at 7 bases. This CDR3 spans 13 amino acids. J was trimmed by 4 bases and V by 7 bases; bases with no gene match: 4. CDR1 is MNHNY, CDR2 SVGAGI, per germline (reference sequence). CDR3 residues: CASTRQGYNEQFF. The DNA of the CDR3 is TGTGCCAGCACGCGACAGGGTTACAATGAGCAGTTCTTC.

The chain uses TRBV6-1 and TRBJ2-3; TRBD2 aligns across 15 bases. From germline, CDR1 is MNHNS and CDR2 SASEGT. The trim removed 6 bases at V and 9 bases at J, leaving 4 bases unmatched. The CDR3 covers 14 residues. CDR3 DNA sequence: TGTGCCAGCAGATCCGGGACTAGCGGGGGGACGCAGTATTTT. Translating it yields CASRSGTSGGTQYF.

CDR3 nucleotides: TGCGCCAGCAGCTTGATCCAGGGGGGCTACGAGCAGTACTTC. Its protein is CASSLIQGGYEQYF. This rearrangement joins TRBV5-1 to TRBJ2-7; a weak D match, TRBD1 (7 bases). The CDR3 length is 14 residues. CDR1 SGHRS and CDR2 YFSETQ come from the germline V gene. V lost 1 base and J 3 bases, leaving 11 bases between the germline ends.

This chain joins TRBV6-6 and TRBJ2-1; 9 positions match TRBD1. From germline, CDR1 is MNHNY and CDR2 SVGAGI (reference sequence). The CDR3 has 15 amino acids. Trimming removed 4 bases from V and 2 bases from J; junction bases left unmatched: 3. The CDR3 DNA reads TGTGCCAGCAGTTCACAGGGGGCGGCCTACAATGAGCAGTTCTTC. It translates to CASSSQGAAYNEQFF.

V usage is TRBV6-6 and J usage is TRBJ1-2; tentatively, D is TRBD1 (6 bases). Per germline, CDR1 MNHNY and CDR2 SVGAGI (reference sequence). The length of the CDR3 is 14 residues. Trimming took 6 bases from V and 6 from J, leaving 17 bases between them. CDR3 sequence (DNA): TGTGCCAGCAGCCACAACAGGGATTCCCATGGCTACACCTTC. This encodes CASSHNRDSHGYTF.

This chain uses TRBV29-1 with TRBJ2-3, with 9 bases that match TRBD2. CDR3 length equals 15 residues. V lost 8 bases, J lost 3 bases, and 12 bases stayed unmatched. CDR1 is SQVTM and CDR2 is ANQGSEA in the germline V gene. The CDR3 sequence: CSSSGLAGRTDTQYF. Here the CDR3 DNA reads TGCAGCTCATCGGGGCTAGCGGGGAGGACAGATACGCAGTATTTT.

The V and J genes are TRBV7-8 and TRBJ1-5; 7 positions agree with TRBD1. From germline, CDR1 is SGHVS and CDR2 FQNEAQ. CDR3 length equals 15 residues. Trimming removed 3 bases from V and 6 bases from J; junction bases left unmatched: 8. CDR3 nucleotide sequence: TGTGCCAGCAGCTTTTCAGGGGGGCTAGGTCAGCCCCAGCATTTT. This translates into CASSFSGGLGQPQHF.

The chain couples TRBV7-9 to TRBJ1-2; maybe TRBD1 (5 bases). Per the germline V gene, CDR1 is SEHNR and CDR2 is FQNEAQ (reference sequence). V lost 7 bases and J lost 7, with 19 bases in between. CDR3 size: 14 residues. CDR3 DNA: TGTGCCAGCATTAATCAGGGTGGTGACTCTGGCTACACCTTC. This translates into CASINQGGDSGYTF.

The chain recombines TRBV7-2 with TRBJ2-1; D is possibly TRBD2 (5 bases). The V gene lost 3 bases and the J gene lost 1 base, with 13 bases spanning the gap. CDR1 and CDR2 from the germline V gene are SGHTA and FQGNSA. The CDR3 covers 16 residues. The DNA of the CDR3 is TGTGCCAGCAGCTTGATCGGCGGACTTTCCTACAATGAGCAGTTCTTC. This gives the protein CASSLIGGLSYNEQFF.

This clone was counted a few times. V and J are TRBV7-9 and TRBJ1-2; TRBD1 is a possible D gene (5 bases). Germline-derived CDR1 and CDR2 are SEHNR and FQNEAQ (reference sequence). With 5 bases removed from V and 4 bases from J, the gap between germline ends came to 8 bases. This CDR3 is 12 amino acids long. CDR3 in amino acids: CASSEDTYGYTF. In nucleotides, the CDR3 is TGTGCCAGCAGCGAGGACACCTATGGCTACACCTTC. Full variable domain (missing parts from reference TRBV7-9 and TRBJ1-2): DTGVSQNPRHKITKRGQNVTFRCDPISEHNRLYWYRQTLGQGPEFLTYFQNEAQLEKSRLLSDRFSAERPKGSFSTLEIQRTEQGDSAMYLCASSEDTYGYTFGSGTRLTVV.

In this sample, this clone turned up a few times. This chain joins TRBV9 and TRBJ2-5, with a weak D call TRBD1 (6 bases). The germline V gene has CDR1 SGDLS and CDR2 YYNGEE. The CDR3 has 11 amino acids. The V end lost 7 bases, the J end lost 7 bases, and 11 bases lay between the germline ends. The CDR3 sequence: CASGGPGTQYF. For the CDR3, the DNA is TGTGCCAGCGGGGGCCCCGGGACCCAGTACTTC.

This sequence joins TRBV19 and TRBJ2-7, with 7 bases lining up with TRBD2. CDR3 length equals 14 residues. Germline loops: CDR1 LNHDA, CDR2 SQIVND (reference sequence). Germline trimming cut 10 bases from V and 6 bases from J; bases unmatched to any gene: 15. CDR3 nucleotide sequence: TGTGCCACGGGGGTGGGGGGGAAATCGGGCGAGCAGTACTTC. This codes for CATGVGGKSGEQYF.

The gene calls are TRBV9 and TRBJ1-5, with a possible D match to TRBD1 (5 bases). The CDR3 has 15 amino acids. Per germline, CDR1 SGDLS and CDR2 YYNGEE. Trimming shortened V by 0 bases and J by 3 bases, and 10 bases separated the two germline ends. CDR3 DNA sequence: TGTGCCAGCAGCGTAGAACAGGAACCCAATCAGCCCCAGCATTTT. Translating gives CASSVEQEPNQPQHF.

This rearrangement joins TRBV19 to TRBJ1-2; D gene ambiguous. The CDR3 spans 14 residues. V was trimmed by 2 bases and J by 8 bases, leaving 15 bases between them. CDR1 LNHDA and CDR2 SQIVND come from the germline V gene (reference sequence). The CDR3 reads CASSIKEGVRGYTF. As DNA, the CDR3 is TGTGCCAGTAGTATAAAGGAGGGAGTGAGAGGCTACACCTTC.

The chain has TRBV19 and TRBJ2-7; 7 bases agree with TRBD2. Germline-derived CDR1 and CDR2 are LNHDA and SQIVND (reference sequence). With 3 bases clipped from V and 2 bases from J, the junction kept 7 bases outside the gene matches. The CDR3 extends over 15 amino acids. CDR3 in DNA: TGTGCCAGTAGTATGTCCCGGGGGGAGGCCTACGAGCAGTACTTC. It yields the protein CASSMSRGEAYEQYF.

The chain combines TRBV19 with TRBJ2-7; tentative D call: TRBD1 (6 bases). Trimming took 6 bases from V and 3 from J, leaving 21 bases between them. This CDR3 region has 16 residues. Germline lookup yields CDR1 LNHDA and CDR2 SQIVND (reference sequence). CDR3 sequence (DNA): TGTGCCAGTAGCGCGATATTGGGACAAAGAAGCTACGAGCAGTACTTC. Its protein product is CASSAILGQRSYEQYF. Combining the CDR3 with reference TRBV19 and TRBJ2-7 gives the whole variable domain DGGITQSPKYLFRKEGQNVTLSCEQNLNHDAMYWYRQDPGQGLRLIYYSQIVNDFQKGDIAEGYSVSREKKESFPLTVTSAQKNPTAFYLCASSAILGQRSYEQYFGPGTRLTVT.